The clone carrying this T cell receptor beta chain occurred a few times. TCRdb's copy holds only in-frame clones and misses some; the assay was immunoSEQ multiplex PCR. Among over 75,000 clones listed, 89% were seen once. V was clipped by 4 bases and J by 0 bases, with 11 bases between them. The CDR3 contains 15 residues. Germline V gives CDR1 MDHEN, CDR2 SYDVKM. The data stem from a study of blood T cell repertoires in COVID-19. Study overall: T cells, B-cell-depleted T cells, or PBMCs provided the cDNA or gDNA that served as material.

This receptor was obtained from a woman of 80 years or more with active COVID-19. V and J are TRBV28 and TRBJ2-3; no reliable D call. The sequencing sample was made of peripheral blood. CDR3 DNA: TGTGCCAGCAGTTCCCGTGGAGTAAGCACAGATACGCAGTATTTT. It yields the protein CASSSRGVSTDTQYF.